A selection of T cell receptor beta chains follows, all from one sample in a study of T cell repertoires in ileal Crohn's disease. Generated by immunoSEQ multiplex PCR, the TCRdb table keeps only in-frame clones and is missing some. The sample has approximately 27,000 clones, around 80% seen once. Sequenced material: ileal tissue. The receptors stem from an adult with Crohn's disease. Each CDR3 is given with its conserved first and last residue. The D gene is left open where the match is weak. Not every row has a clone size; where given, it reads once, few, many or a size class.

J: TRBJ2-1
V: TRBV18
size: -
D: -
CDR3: CASSPISGVDNEQFF
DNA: TGTGCCAGCTCACCAATATCGGGAGTGGACAATGAGCAGTTCTTC

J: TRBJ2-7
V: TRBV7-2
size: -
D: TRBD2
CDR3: CASSFTSGIYEQYF
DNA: TGTGCCAGCAGCTTCACTAGCGGGATATACGAGCAGTACTTC

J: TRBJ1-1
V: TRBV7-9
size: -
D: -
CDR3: CASSFRGNTEAFF
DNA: TGTGCCAGCAGCTTTCGGGGGAACACTGAAGCTTTCTTT

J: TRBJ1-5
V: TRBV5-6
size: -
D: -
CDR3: CASSKDRGGYQPQHF
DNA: TGTGCCAGCAGTAAGGACCGGGGGGGCTATCAGCCCCAGCATTTT

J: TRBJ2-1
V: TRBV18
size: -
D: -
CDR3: CASSPLGDEQFF
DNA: TGTGCCAGCTCACCACTAGGGGATGAGCAGTTCTTC

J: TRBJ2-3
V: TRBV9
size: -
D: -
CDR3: CASSVAPVTGRADTQYF
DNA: TGTGCCAGCAGCGTAGCCCCCGTTACAGGGCGCGCAGATACGCAGTATTTT

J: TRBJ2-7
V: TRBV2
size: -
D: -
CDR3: CASRLGDNEQYF
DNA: TGTGCCAGCAGACTTGGGGACAACGAGCAGTACTTC

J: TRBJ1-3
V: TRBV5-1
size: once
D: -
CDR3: CASSSVGLNSGNTIYF
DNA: TGCGCCAGCAGCTCGGTGGGCCTAAACTCTGGAAACACCATATATTTT

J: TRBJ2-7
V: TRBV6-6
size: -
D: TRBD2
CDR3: CAIKGPWRGSTYEQYF
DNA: TGTGCCATTAAGGGACCGTGGCGGGGGTCTACCTACGAGCAGTACTTC

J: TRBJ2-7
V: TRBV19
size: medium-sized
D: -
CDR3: CASSRGETYEQYF
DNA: TGTGCCAGTAGTAGGGGAGAAACCTACGAGCAGTACTTC

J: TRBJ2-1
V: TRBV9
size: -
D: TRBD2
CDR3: CASSVSGGPSYNEQFF
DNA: TGTGCCAGCAGCGTTAGCGGGGGGCCCTCCTACAATGAGCAGTTCTTC

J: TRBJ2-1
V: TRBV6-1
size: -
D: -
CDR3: CASSQGGSYNEQFF
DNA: TGTGCCAGCAGCCAGGGGGGTTCCTACAATGAGCAGTTCTTC

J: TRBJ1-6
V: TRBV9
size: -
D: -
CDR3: CASSDGINNSPLHF
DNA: TGTGCCAGCAGCGACGGGATAAATAATTCACCCCTCCACTTT

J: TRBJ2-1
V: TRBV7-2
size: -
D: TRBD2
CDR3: CATRLAGKVNEQFF
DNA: TGTGCCACCCGACTAGCGGGAAAGGTCAATGAGCAGTTCTTC